The TCR beta chain under discussion was sequenced for a study of human T cells and chemical hapten exposure. Unmatched junction bases numbered 10, after V lost 6 bases and J lost 4 bases. This CDR3 has 15 amino acids. Looked up from germline, CDR1 is DFQATT and CDR2 is SNEGSKA (reference sequence). This clonotype was observed at least ten times. Its antigen is unidentified. General study findings and limits: High-frequency TCRs, those above 1 in 1000, stayed the same after DPC sensitization.

Specified time point: pre-sensitization, week 0. The treatment here: therapeutic diphenylcyclopropenone sensitization with weekly scalp DPC. Unique molecular identifiers were attached to individual cDNA molecules within the library. Via MiXCR, TCRdb re-called the RACE reads, giving one row per CDR3 protein. The data hold fewer than 350,000 distinct CDR3 sequences, with 7.5% to 9% observed a single time. This clonotype was obtained from a man aged 18 to 35 with alopecia areata. Some clones in this sample may be carry-over from other donors' samples. This specimen consisted of whole blood, obtained in connection with sensitization to the hapten diphenylcyclopropenone (DPC). The chain employs TRBV20-1 and TRBJ2-3; 10 nucleotides line up with TRBD2. The CDR3 nucleotides are TGCAGTGCCAAAGCCAGCGGGGGGGGCGCAGATACGCAGTATTTT. Protein: CSAKASGGGADTQYF.